This is a list of T cell receptor beta chains from one sample in a study of CD8+ T cells in alopecia areata. Produced via immunoSEQ multiplex PCR; TCRdb's table is partial and in-frame only. The sample yields approximately 280,000 clones, about 62% seen once. This specimen was CD4+ T cells sorted from blood, taken at week 24, from a patient treated with tofacitinib. These receptors came from a human donor with alopecia areata. CDR3s include the opening cysteine and the closing phenylalanine or tryptophan. D genes are given only for firm matches. Clone sizes are given selectively: once, few, many, or a class where the clone is expanded.

j_call: TRBJ1-6
clone_size: NA
v_call: TRBV25-1
d_call: NA
cdr3_aa: CASREGGNSPLHF
cdr3_nt: TGTGCCAGCCGGGAGGGGGGTAATTCACCCCTCCACTTT

j_call: TRBJ1-2
clone_size: NA
v_call: TRBV9
d_call: NA
cdr3_aa: CASSASGLAGYTF
cdr3_nt: TGTGCCAGCAGTGCCTCCGGTCTAGCGGGCTACACCTTC

j_call: TRBJ1-3
clone_size: NA
v_call: TRBV11-2
d_call: NA
cdr3_aa: CASSSRGYSTGQSGNTIYF
cdr3_nt: TGTGCCAGCAGCTCCAGAGGCTATTCCACCGGACAGTCTGGAAACACCATATATTTT

j_call: TRBJ2-7
clone_size: NA
v_call: TRBV4-3
d_call: NA
cdr3_aa: CASSQDYRTYEQYF
cdr3_nt: TGCGCCAGCAGCCAAGATTACCGCACCTACGAGCAGTACTTC

j_call: TRBJ2-4
clone_size: NA
v_call: TRBV6-5
d_call: TRBD2
cdr3_aa: CASLPNAGGNIQYF
cdr3_nt: TGTGCCAGCCTTCCTAACGCGGGGGGTAACATTCAGTACTTC

j_call: TRBJ2-7
clone_size: NA
v_call: TRBV30
d_call: TRBD1
cdr3_aa: CAYSRDRGHEQYF
cdr3_nt: TGTGCTTATAGCCGGGACAGGGGCCACGAGCAGTACTTC

j_call: TRBJ2-6
clone_size: NA
v_call: TRBV6-5
d_call: NA
cdr3_aa: CASSSRGSGANVLTF
cdr3_nt: TGTGCCAGCAGTTCCAGGGGCTCTGGGGCCAACGTCCTGACTTTC

j_call: TRBJ2-3
clone_size: few
v_call: TRBV5-4
d_call: TRBD2
cdr3_aa: CASSTKTSGDTDTQYF
cdr3_nt: TGTGCCAGCAGCACCAAGACTAGCGGGGATACAGATACGCAGTATTTT

j_call: TRBJ1-1
clone_size: NA
v_call: TRBV4-3
d_call: NA
cdr3_aa: CASSQALGGNTEAFF
cdr3_nt: TGCGCCAGCAGCCAAGCATTGGGGGGGAACACTGAAGCTTTCTTT

j_call: TRBJ1-2
clone_size: NA
v_call: TRBV19
d_call: NA
cdr3_aa: CASSVGPGYGYTF
cdr3_nt: TGTGCCAGTAGTGTGGGGCCCGGCTATGGCTACACCTTC

j_call: TRBJ1-6
clone_size: NA
v_call: TRBV27
d_call: TRBD1
cdr3_aa: CASRTPGQGFTPLHF
cdr3_nt: TGTGCCAGCAGAACTCCGGGACAGGGGTTTACACCCCTCCACTTT

j_call: TRBJ1-1
clone_size: NA
v_call: TRBV7-2
d_call: TRBD1
cdr3_aa: CASSLTGGNTEAFF
cdr3_nt: TGTGCCAGCAGCTTGACAGGGGGTAACACTGAAGCTTTCTTT

j_call: TRBJ1-1
clone_size: NA
v_call: TRBV6-4
d_call: TRBD1
cdr3_aa: CASKKDRGNTEAFF
cdr3_nt: TGTGCCAGCAAAAAGGACAGGGGGAACACTGAAGCTTTCTTT

j_call: TRBJ2-1
clone_size: NA
v_call: TRBV13
d_call: TRBD2
cdr3_aa: CASSSSGELAGGRYNEQFF
cdr3_nt: TGTGCCAGCAGCTCCTCCGGTGAACTAGCGGGGGGCCGTTACAATGAGCAGTTCTTC

j_call: TRBJ1-5
clone_size: NA
v_call: TRBV4-1
d_call: NA
cdr3_aa: CASSRSPGTGYQPQHF
cdr3_nt: TGCGCCAGCAGCCGGTCCCCCGGGACCGGCTATCAGCCCCAGCATTTT